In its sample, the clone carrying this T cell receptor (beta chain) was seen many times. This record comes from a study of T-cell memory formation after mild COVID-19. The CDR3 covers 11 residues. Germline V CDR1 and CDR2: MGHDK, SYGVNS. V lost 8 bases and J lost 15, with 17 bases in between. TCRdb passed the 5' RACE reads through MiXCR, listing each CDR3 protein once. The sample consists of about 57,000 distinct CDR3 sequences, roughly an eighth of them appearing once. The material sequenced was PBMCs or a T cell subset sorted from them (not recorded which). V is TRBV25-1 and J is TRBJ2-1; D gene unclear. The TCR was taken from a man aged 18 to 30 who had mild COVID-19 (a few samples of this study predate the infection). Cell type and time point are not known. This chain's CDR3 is CASGPPMSPFF. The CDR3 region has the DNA TGTGCCAGCGGGCCCCCCATGAGTCCGTTCTTC.